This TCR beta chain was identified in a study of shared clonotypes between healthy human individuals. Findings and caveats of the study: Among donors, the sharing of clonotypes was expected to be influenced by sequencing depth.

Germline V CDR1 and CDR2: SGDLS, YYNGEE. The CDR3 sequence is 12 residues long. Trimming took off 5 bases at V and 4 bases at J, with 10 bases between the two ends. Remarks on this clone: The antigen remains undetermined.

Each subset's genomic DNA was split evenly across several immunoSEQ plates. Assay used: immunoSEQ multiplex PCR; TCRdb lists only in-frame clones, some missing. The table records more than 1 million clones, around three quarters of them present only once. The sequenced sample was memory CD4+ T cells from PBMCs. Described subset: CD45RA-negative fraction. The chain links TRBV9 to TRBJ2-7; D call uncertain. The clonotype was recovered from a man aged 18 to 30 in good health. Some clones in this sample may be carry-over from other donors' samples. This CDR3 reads CASSSAEYEQYF. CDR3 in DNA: TGTGCCAGCAGTAGTGCGGAGTACGAGCAGTACTTC.